A selection of T cell receptor beta chains follows, all from one sample in a study of T cell responses to AZD1222 COVID-19 vaccine. The assay was immunoSEQ multiplex PCR, and TCRdb's table has in-frame clones only and misses some. The data contain around 80,000 clones, 83% of them singletons. This sample comprised peripheral blood, obtained 28 days after the second AZD1222 dose. The origin of the receptors is an adult who received the AZD1222 COVID-19 vaccine. Each CDR3 is given with its conserved first and last residue. A D gene is named only where the DNA matches it firmly. The size of a clone is reported for some rows only, either as once, few or many, or as a class for expanded clones.

size | length | J | V | D | DNA | CDR3
- | 13 | TRBJ1-5 | TRBV5-1 | - | TGCGCCAGCAGCTTGGCCGAAGGACAGCCCCAGCATTTT | CASSLAEGQPQHF
- | 14 | TRBJ1-5 | TRBV28 | - | TGTGCCAGCAGGGAAGGGACATTTAATCAGCCCCAGCATTTT | CASREGTFNQPQHF
- | 13 | TRBJ2-7 | TRBV7-8 | - | TGTGCCAGCAGCTCCCTGGGGCCCTACGAGCAGTACTTC | CASSSLGPYEQYF
- | 14 | TRBJ2-5 | TRBV19 | TRBD1 | TGTGCCAGTAGTACTGACAGGGGCGGAGAGACCCAGTACTTC | CASSTDRGGETQYF
- | 14 | TRBJ1-2 | TRBV7-9 | - | TGTGCCAGCAGCCCCCGAGTGGGAAACTATGGCTACACCTTC | CASSPRVGNYGYTF
- | 14 | TRBJ2-7 | TRBV28 | TRBD1 | TGTGCCAGCAGTTTGAGGCCAGGGGGCAGCGAGCAGTACTTC | CASSLRPGGSEQYF
- | 14 | TRBJ1-4 | TRBV7-9 | - | TGTGCCAGCAGCTTAAACAGTGGGAATGAAAAACTGTTTTTT | CASSLNSGNEKLFF
- | 14 | TRBJ2-7 | TRBV11-2 | TRBD2 | TGTGCCAGCAGCCCCCCTAGCGGTCCTTACGAGCAGTACTTC | CASSPPSGPYEQYF
- | 12 | TRBJ2-3 | TRBV2 | - | TGTGCCAGCAGTATCGGACCAGATACGCAGTATTTT | CASSIGPDTQYF
once | 16 | TRBJ2-3 | TRBV4-1 | TRBD2 | TGCGCCAGCAGCCAAGTAAGCGGGAGGGCCGCAGATACGCAGTATTTT | CASSQVSGRAADTQYF
- | 13 | TRBJ1-1 | TRBV3-1/TRBV3-2 | - | TGTGCCAGCAGCCAAGGGTCGGTGAGGGAAGCTTTCTTT | CASSQGSVREAFF
once | 15 | TRBJ2-6 | TRBV7-9 | - | TGTGCCAGCAGCTTAGAGGAACAGGCGGCCAACGTCCTGACTTTC | CASSLEEQAANVLTF
- | 13 | TRBJ1-2 | TRBV19 | - | TGTGCCAGTAGTATTAAGAGGGACTATGGCTACACCTTC | CASSIKRDYGYTF
- | 19 | TRBJ2-2 | TRBV27 | TRBD2 | TGTGCCAGCAGTGCTGGAACTCGACTAGCGGGATCCAACACCGGGGAGCTGTTTTTT | CASSAGTRLAGSNTGELFF
once | 15 | TRBJ1-4 | TRBV7-2 | - | TGTGCCAGCAGCTTAGTGGGGTCGGCTAATGAAAAACTGTTTTTT | CASSLVGSANEKLFF
- | 16 | TRBJ2-1 | TRBV16 | - | TGTGCCAGCAGCCAAACCTTCTTGGGAGGCTACAATGAGCAGTTCTTC | CASSQTFLGGYNEQFF
- | 14 | TRBJ1-1 | TRBV5-1 | - | TGCGCCAGCAGCTTGGGGGCCTTAGGGAGTGAAGCTTTCTTT | CASSLGALGSEAFF
few | 11 | TRBJ1-2 | TRBV7-8 | - | TGTGCCAGCAGCCTCAGGGATGGCTACACCTTC | CASSLRDGYTF
once | 14 | TRBJ2-1 | TRBV2 | - | TGTGCCAGCAGTGAAGGCATATTGTACAATGAGCAGTTCTTC | CASSEGILYNEQFF
- | 13 | TRBJ2-5 | TRBV9 | - | TGTGCCAGCAGCGTTGGGTACCAAGAGACCCAGTACTTC | CASSVGYQETQYF
- | 14 | TRBJ1-1 | TRBV19 | TRBD1 | TGTGCCAGTAGTTCGACAGGGGTGAACACTGAAGCTTTCTTT | CASSSTGVNTEAFF
- | 15 | TRBJ2-7 | TRBV19 | - | TGTGCCAGTAGTATCAGGGTCGGGAGTTCTGACGAGCAGTACTTC | CASSIRVGSSDEQYF
- | 15 | TRBJ2-2 | TRBV25-1 | TRBD1 | TGTGCCAGCAGTGTGGGACAGGGGGCATCCGGGGAGCTGTTTTTT | CASSVGQGASGELFF
- | 14 | TRBJ1-5 | TRBV7-8 | - | TGTGCCAGCAGTCAGACAGGCGGTTGGCAGCCCCAGCATTTT | CASSQTGGWQPQHF
- | 15 | TRBJ2-5 | TRBV7-2 | - | TGTGCCAGCAGCCACTCCGGAAGCAGAAAAGAGACCCAGTACTTC | CASSHSGSRKETQYF
- | 17 | TRBJ2-6 | TRBV2 | - | TGTGCCAGCAGTGTCCGGGCAAGTGGGTCTGGGGCCAACGTCCTGACTTTC | CASSVRASGSGANVLTF
- | 14 | TRBJ2-1 | TRBV7-6 | - | TGTGCCAGCAGCTTAGACCCAGCTCCTAATGAGCAGTTCTTC | CASSLDPAPNEQFF
- | 14 | TRBJ1-3 | TRBV6-2/TRBV6-3 | - | TGTGCCAGCAGCTCACAACCCTCTGGAAACACCATATATTTT | CASSSQPSGNTIYF
- | 15 | TRBJ1-1 | TRBV28 | TRBD1 | TGTGCCAGCAGTACAATAGGGGGCTCGGTTCTTGAAGCTTTCTTT | CASSTIGGSVLEAFF
- | 12 | TRBJ1-1 | TRBV3-1/TRBV3-2 | - | TGTGCCAGCAGCCCCTCAGGTACTGAAGCTTTCTTT | CASSPSGTEAFF
- | 15 | TRBJ1-4 | TRBV4-1 | - | TGCGCCAGCAGCCCTTCTAGGGGGGTTAATGAAAAACTGTTTTTT | CASSPSRGVNEKLFF
- | 14 | TRBJ2-5 | TRBV7-2 | TRBD2 | TGTGCCAGCAGCTTTAGCGGGAGTCTGGAGACCCAGTACTTC | CASSFSGSLETQYF
- | 14 | TRBJ2-7 | TRBV11-2 | TRBD2 | TGTGCCAGCAGATACGGACTAGATTCTTACGAGCAGTACTTC | CASRYGLDSYEQYF
- | 14 | TRBJ2-2 | TRBV29-1 | - | TGCAGCATTGCAGGGGCCTTAAACACCGGGGAGCTGTTTTTT | CSIAGALNTGELFF
- | 14 | TRBJ2-7 | TRBV5-6 | - | TGTGCCAGCAGCTGGGACCCCGGTCTGGGGGAGCAGTACTTC | CASSWDPGLGEQYF
- | 14 | TRBJ2-7 | TRBV2 | TRBD2 | TGTGCCAGCAGTGAAGGGCTAGCGGACTGGGAGCAGTACTTC | CASSEGLADWEQYF
- | 15 | TRBJ2-7 | TRBV28 | - | TGTGCCAGCAGTTTGACTCGGGGGTTGGTCTACGAGCAGTACTTC | CASSLTRGLVYEQYF
- | 16 | TRBJ1-6 | TRBV30 | - | TGTGCCTGGAGTGTAGGGCGGAGCTCCTATAATTCACCCCTCCACTTT | CAWSVGRSSYNSPLHF
- | 17 | TRBJ1-5 | TRBV4-2 | - | TGTGCCAGCAGCCCCACAACAGGAATCGTTAGCAATCAGCCCCAGCATTTT | CASSPTTGIVSNQPQHF
- | 14 | TRBJ1-1 | TRBV19 | TRBD1 | TGTGCCAGTCTCCCTTTAGGGGGCCGGACTGAAGCTTTCTTT | CASLPLGGRTEAFF
few | 19 | TRBJ2-3 | TRBV28 | TRBD2 | TGTGCCACCCTCTCCCAGGGGTCGACTAGCGGGGTACCCTCTTATACGCAGTATTTT | CATLSQGSTSGVPSYTQYF
- | 12 | TRBJ1-1 | TRBV5-6 | TRBD1 | TGTGCCAGCAGCTGGGACAGGACTGAAGCTTTCTTT | CASSWDRTEAFF
- | 13 | TRBJ2-7 | TRBV13 | - | TGTGCCAGCAGAGCGGGTGCGAGCCCCGAGCAGTACTTC | CASRAGASPEQYF
- | 13 | TRBJ2-7 | TRBV27 | - | TGTGCCAGCAGTTTATCGACGTACTACGAGCAGTACTTC | CASSLSTYYEQYF
- | 15 | TRBJ1-1 | TRBV28 | TRBD1 | TGTGCCAGCAGTTCGCCGACAGGGGGACGCAGTGAAGCTTTCTTT | CASSSPTGGRSEAFF
- | 14 | TRBJ2-7 | TRBV9 | - | TGTGCCAGCAGCGTAGGTGTGGGAAACTACGAGCAGTACTTC | CASSVGVGNYEQYF
- | 15 | TRBJ1-1 | TRBV5-8 | TRBD1 | TGTGCCAGCAGGGAAGGACAGGTCACCGAGACTGAAGCTTTCTTT | CASREGQVTETEAFF
- | 15 | TRBJ2-7 | TRBV27 | - | TGTGCCAGCAGTTTACAACAGGGAGTCTCCTACGAGCAGTACTTC | CASSLQQGVSYEQYF
few | 17 | TRBJ1-2 | TRBV11-2 | - | TGTGCCAGCAGCTTAGATCCCGGCCAGGGGATTTACTATGGCTACACCTTC | CASSLDPGQGIYYGYTF
- | 13 | TRBJ1-1 | TRBV30 | - | TGTGCCTGGAGCGGGTTTGGGAACACTGAAGCTTTCTTT | CAWSGFGNTEAFF
- | 15 | TRBJ2-1 | TRBV6-5 | TRBD2 | TGTGCCAGCACGGTCGGCCTAGCGGGACTCAATGAGCAGTTCTTC | CASTVGLAGLNEQFF
- | 13 | TRBJ2-1 | TRBV11-3 | - | TGTGCCAGCAGCCATAACAGTTACAATGAGCAGTTCTTC | CASSHNSYNEQFF
- | 15 | TRBJ1-4 | TRBV27 | - | TGTGCCAGCAGTAGTTCCGGAGGATATTCGTTAAAACTGTTTTTT | CASSSSGGYSLKLFF